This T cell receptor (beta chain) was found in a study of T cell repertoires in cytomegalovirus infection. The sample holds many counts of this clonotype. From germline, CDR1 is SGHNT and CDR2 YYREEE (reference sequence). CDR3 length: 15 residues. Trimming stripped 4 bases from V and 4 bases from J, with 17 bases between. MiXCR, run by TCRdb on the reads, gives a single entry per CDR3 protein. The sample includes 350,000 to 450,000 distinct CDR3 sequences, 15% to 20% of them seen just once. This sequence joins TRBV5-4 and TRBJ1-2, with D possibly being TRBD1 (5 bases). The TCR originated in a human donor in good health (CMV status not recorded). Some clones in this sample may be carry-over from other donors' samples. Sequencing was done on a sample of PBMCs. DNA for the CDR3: TGTGCCAGCAGCCCCCCTGGGGACGGGCGCTATGGCTACACCTTC. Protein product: CASSPPGDGRYGYTF.